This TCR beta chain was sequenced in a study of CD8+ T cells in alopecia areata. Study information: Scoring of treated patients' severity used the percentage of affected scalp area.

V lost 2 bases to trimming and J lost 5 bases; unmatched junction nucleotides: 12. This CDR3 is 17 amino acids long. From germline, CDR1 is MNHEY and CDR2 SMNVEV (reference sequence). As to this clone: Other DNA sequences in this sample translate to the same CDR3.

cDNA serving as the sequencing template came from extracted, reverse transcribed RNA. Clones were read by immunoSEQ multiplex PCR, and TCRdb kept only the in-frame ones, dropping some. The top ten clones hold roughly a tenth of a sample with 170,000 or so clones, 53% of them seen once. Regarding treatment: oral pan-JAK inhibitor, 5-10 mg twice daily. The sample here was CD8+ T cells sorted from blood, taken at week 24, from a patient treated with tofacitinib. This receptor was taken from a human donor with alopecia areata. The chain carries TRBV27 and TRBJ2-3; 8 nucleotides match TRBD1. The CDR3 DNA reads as TGTGCCAGCAGTTTAACGCCCGACAGGGGTTTGTTAGATACGCAGTATTTT. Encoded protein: CASSLTPDRGLLDTQYF.